Listed below are T cell receptor beta chains from one sample, sequenced in a study of CD8 T cells in Susac syndrome. TCRdb reanalysed the immunoSEQ multiplex PCR reads using MiXCR and keeps one entry per CDR3 protein. The table includes 120,000 to 150,000 distinct CDR3 sequences, 90% to 95% detected once. What was sequenced was CD8+ T cells from PBMCs. Receptors originate from a human donor in good health. CDR3s include the opening cysteine and the closing phenylalanine or tryptophan. D genes are given only for firm matches. Clone size, where shown, is once, few, many, or a class for clones that have expanded.

TRBV27,TRBJ1-5,NA,once,CASAFQGGHQPQHF,TGTGCCAGCGCCTTTCAAGGTGGGCATCAGCCCCAGCATTTT
TRBV4-1,TRBJ2-1,NA,once,CASSQEATGSIEQFF,TGCGCCAGCAGCCAAGAGGCTACGGGGAGTATCGAGCAGTTCTTC
TRBV12-3/TRBV12-4,TRBJ2-4,TRBD2,NA,CASSFAAGGMDIQYF,TGTGCCAGCAGTTTCGCGGCGGGGGGTATGGACATTCAGTACTTC
TRBV28,TRBJ1-2,NA,NA,CASSLGQIYTF,TGTGCCAGCAGTTTGGGGCAAATCTACACCTTC
TRBV7-9,TRBJ1-4,NA,NA,CASSWGTEKLFF,TGTGCCAGCAGCTGGGGGACCGAAAAACTGTTTTTT
TRBV7-9,TRBJ2-2,TRBD1,NA,CAGRTGNTGELFF,TGTGCCGGACGGACAGGGAACACCGGGGAGCTGTTTTTT
TRBV30,TRBJ1-1,NA,NA,CAWRTGGWTEAFF,TGTGCCTGGAGAACTGGGGGCTGGACTGAAGCTTTCTTT
TRBV27,TRBJ2-7,NA,NA,CASSLTGFNYEQYF,TGTGCCAGCAGTTTAACGGGGTTCAACTACGAGCAGTACTTC
TRBV13,TRBJ2-3,NA,NA,CASSSTRDTQYF,TGTGCCAGCAGCTCCACGCGGGATACGCAGTATTTT
TRBV11-2,TRBJ2-1,NA,NA,CASSLFVQYNEQFF,TGTGCCAGCAGCTTATTCGTACAGTACAATGAGCAGTTCTTC
TRBV18,TRBJ2-1,TRBD2,once,CASSPSSLADLNEQFF,TGTGCCAGCTCACCATCGTCCCTAGCGGACCTGAATGAGCAGTTCTTC
TRBV27,TRBJ2-1,TRBD2,NA,CASTTLAGGENEQFF,TGTGCCAGCACCACACTAGCGGGAGGGGAAAATGAGCAGTTCTTC
TRBV13,TRBJ2-7,NA,NA,CASSLGQGDYEQYF,TGTGCCAGCAGCTTAGGACAGGGCGATTACGAGCAGTACTTC
TRBV20-1,TRBJ2-3,TRBD2,NA,CSARDVRESTDTQYF,TGCAGTGCTAGAGATGTGCGGGAGAGCACAGATACGCAGTATTTT
TRBV4-3,TRBJ2-3,TRBD2,NA,CASSHKTSGRLDTQYF,TGCGCCAGCAGCCATAAGACTAGCGGGAGATTAGATACGCAGTATTTT
TRBV29-1,TRBJ1-1,NA,NA,CSVENRANTEAFF,TGCAGCGTTGAGAACAGGGCGAACACTGAAGCTTTCTTT
TRBV11-2,TRBJ2-1,NA,NA,CASSRRGGVKNEQFF,TGTGCCAGCAGCCGACGAGGGGGGGTGAAAAATGAGCAGTTCTTC
TRBV30,TRBJ1-1,NA,NA,CAWSGGTDRTEAFF,TGTGCCTGGAGTGGCGGGACGGACCGCACTGAAGCTTTCTTT
TRBV27,TRBJ2-7,TRBD2,NA,CASRTTSGVTYEQYF,TGTGCCAGCAGAACAACTAGCGGGGTAACCTACGAGCAGTACTTC